The entry that follows covers one T cell receptor (beta chain) sequence. The antigen is not known. It was 5'RACE with constant-segment primers that produced the TCR alpha and TCR beta cDNA libraries, which carried sample barcodes and UMIs. MiXCR, run by TCRdb on the 5' RACE reads, gives a single entry per CDR3 protein. The repertoire includes 45,000 to 50,000 distinct CDR3 sequences, about 7% of them detected once, and approximately 1.5% sits in the top ten. This entry comes from a study of T-cell memory formation after mild COVID-19. On the study more broadly: Largely donor-specific TCR clusters were found. Overall study results and limits: Clones contracting day 15 to 85 were balanced CD4/CD8; later expanders leaned CD4+. Those CD4+ clones that contracted were mainly in CM and EM (CD8+ ones in EMRA).

The sequenced sample consisted of PBMCs or a T cell subset sorted from them (not recorded which). This receptor was identified in a man younger than 35 who had mild COVID-19 (a few samples of this study predate the infection). Cell type and time point are not known.

The CDR3 region is CASSLRPLRGASGANVLTF. For the CDR3, the DNA is TGTGCCAGCAGCTTACGACCTTTGCGGGGGGCCTCTGGGGCCAACGTCCTGACTTTC. The chain is built from TRBV7-3 and TRBJ2-6; 8 bases line up with TRBD2. Trimming cost V 2 bases and J 0 bases; bases outside gene matches: 9. This CDR3 region has 19 residues. Per the germline V gene, CDR1 is SGHTA and CDR2 is FQGTGA. Full variable domain (missing parts from reference TRBV7-3 and TRBJ2-6): GAGVSQTPSNKVTEKGKYVELRCDPISGHTALYWYRQSLGQGPEFLIYFQGTGAADDSGLPNDRFFAVRPEGSVSTLKIQRTERGDSAVYLCASSLRPLRGASGANVLTFGAGSRLTVL.